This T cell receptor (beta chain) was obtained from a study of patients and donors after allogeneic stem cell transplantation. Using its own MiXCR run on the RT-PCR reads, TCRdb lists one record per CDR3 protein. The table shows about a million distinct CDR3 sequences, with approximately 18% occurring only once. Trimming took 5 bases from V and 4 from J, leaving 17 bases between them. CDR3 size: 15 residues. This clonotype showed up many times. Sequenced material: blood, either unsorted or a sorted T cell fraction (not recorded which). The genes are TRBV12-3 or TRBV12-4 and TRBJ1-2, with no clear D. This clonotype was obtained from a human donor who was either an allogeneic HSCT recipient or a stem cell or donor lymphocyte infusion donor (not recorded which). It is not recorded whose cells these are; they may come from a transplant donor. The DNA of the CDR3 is TGTGCCAGCAGTCCGTCCGCAGACTACAGCTATGGCTACACCTTC. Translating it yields CASSPSADYSYGYTF.